One TCR beta chain is described in this entry. Expressed TCRB transcripts were sequenced because the entire RNA isolate underwent reverse transcription. Reads from naive, central memory and regulatory T cell samples averaged approximately 3.7 million. Libraries were prepared by immunoSEQ multiplex PCR; TCRdb keeps only in-frame clonotypes and omits some of them. The sample consists of about 320,000 clones, approximately 14% of them appearing once. There are 13 residues in the CDR3. V was trimmed by 7 bases and J by 0 bases, leaving 12 bases between them. Germline CDR1 SQVTM, CDR2 ANQGSEA. The record originates from a study of beta chain features in type 1 diabetes. Study details: Comparable age, gender and cell yields were observed in patients relative to healthy donors.

The specimen was central memory CD4+ T cells from blood. This clonotype originated in a man younger than 45 in good health. This chain connects TRBV29-1 to TRBJ1-1; D ambiguous. The CDR3 DNA follows: TGCAGCGCTCGGGCCAGCTTGAACACTGAAGCTTTCTTT. Protein product: CSARASLNTEAFF.